This record concerns one T cell receptor (beta chain) sequence. The protocol was immunoSEQ multiplex PCR, while the TCRdb copy is restricted to in-frame clones and leaves out a portion. The sample includes some 50,000 clones, over 80% seen only once; the top ten take under 8.5%. These data originate in a study of blood T cell repertoires in COVID-19. Study-wide context: The United States, Italy and Spain were the sources of the acute and convalescent COVID-19 samples.

CDR3 size: 13 residues. CDR1 is LGHDT and CDR2 is YNNKEL in the germline V gene (reference sequence). V gave up 4 bases and J gave up 1 base, with 7 bases separating them. The TCR originated in an elderly man in a cohort sampled during active COVID-19. Source material: peripheral blood. The V call is TRBV3-1 (or the pseudogene TRBV3-2), the J call TRBJ1-1; no firm D call. The CDR3 here is CASSRNTNTEAFF. Written as DNA, the CDR3 is TGTGCCAGCAGCCGCAACACGAACACTGAAGCTTTCTTT.